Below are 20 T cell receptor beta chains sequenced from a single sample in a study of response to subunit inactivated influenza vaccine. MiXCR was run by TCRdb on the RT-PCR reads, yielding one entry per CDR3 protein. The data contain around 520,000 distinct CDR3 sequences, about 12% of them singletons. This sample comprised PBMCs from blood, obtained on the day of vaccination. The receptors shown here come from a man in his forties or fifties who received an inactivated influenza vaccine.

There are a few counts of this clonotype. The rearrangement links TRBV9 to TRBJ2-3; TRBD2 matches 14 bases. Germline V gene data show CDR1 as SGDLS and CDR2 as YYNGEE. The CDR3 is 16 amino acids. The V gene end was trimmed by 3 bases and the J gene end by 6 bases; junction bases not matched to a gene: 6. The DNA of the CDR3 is TGTGCCAGCAGCGGCAGGACTAGCGGGAGGACGGATACGCAGTATTTT. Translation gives CASSGRTSGRTDTQYF.

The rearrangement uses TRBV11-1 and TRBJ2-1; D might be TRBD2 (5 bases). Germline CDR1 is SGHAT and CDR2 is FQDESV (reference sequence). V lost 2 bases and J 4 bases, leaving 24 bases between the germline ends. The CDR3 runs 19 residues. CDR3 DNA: TGTGCCAGCAGCTTAAACGATTGGTCTAGCTCTCCCGTATACAATGAGCAGTTCTTC. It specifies CASSLNDWSSSPVYNEQFF.

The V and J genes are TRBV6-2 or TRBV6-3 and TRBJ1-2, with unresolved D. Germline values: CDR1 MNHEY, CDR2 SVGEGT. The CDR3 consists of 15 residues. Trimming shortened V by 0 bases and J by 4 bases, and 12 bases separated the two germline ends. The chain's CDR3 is CASSYSWADGYGYTF. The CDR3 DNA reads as TGTGCCAGCAGTTACTCGTGGGCAGATGGCTATGGCTACACCTTC.

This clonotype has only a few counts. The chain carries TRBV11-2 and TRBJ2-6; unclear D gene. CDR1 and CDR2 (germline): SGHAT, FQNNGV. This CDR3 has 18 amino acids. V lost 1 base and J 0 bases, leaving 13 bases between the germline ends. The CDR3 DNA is TGTGCCAGCAGCTTAGTTTCGTCAGGCCTCTCTGGGGCCAACGTCCTGACTTTC. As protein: CASSLVSSGLSGANVLTF.

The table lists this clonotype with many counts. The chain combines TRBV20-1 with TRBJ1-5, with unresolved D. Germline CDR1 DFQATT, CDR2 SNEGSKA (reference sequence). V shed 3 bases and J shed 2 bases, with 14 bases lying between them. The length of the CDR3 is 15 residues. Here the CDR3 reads CSARDVNSGNQPQHF. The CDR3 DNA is TGCAGTGCTAGGGATGTGAATTCAGGCAATCAGCCCCAGCATTTT.

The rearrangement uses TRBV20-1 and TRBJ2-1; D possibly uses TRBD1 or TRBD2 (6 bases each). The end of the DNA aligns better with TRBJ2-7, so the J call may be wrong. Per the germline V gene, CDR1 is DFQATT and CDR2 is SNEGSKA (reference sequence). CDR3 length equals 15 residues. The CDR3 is CSARDLSAGGNEQYF. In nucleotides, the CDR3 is TGCAGTGCTAGAGACCTCAGCGCCGGGGGCAATGAGCAGTACTTC.

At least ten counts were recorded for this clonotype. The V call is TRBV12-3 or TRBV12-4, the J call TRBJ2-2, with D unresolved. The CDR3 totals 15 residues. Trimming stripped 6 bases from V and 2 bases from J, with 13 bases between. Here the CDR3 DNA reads TGTGCCAGCAGCCGTGCCGCCTCAAACACCGGGGAGCTGTTTTTT. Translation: CASSRAASNTGELFF.

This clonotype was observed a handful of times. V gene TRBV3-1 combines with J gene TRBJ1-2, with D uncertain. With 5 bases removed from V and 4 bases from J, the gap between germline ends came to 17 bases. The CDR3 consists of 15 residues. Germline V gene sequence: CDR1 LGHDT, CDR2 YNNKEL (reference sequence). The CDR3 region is CASSNVGRVGYGYTF. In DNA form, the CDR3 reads TGTGCCAGCAGCAACGTGGGTAGGGTGGGCTATGGCTACACCTTC. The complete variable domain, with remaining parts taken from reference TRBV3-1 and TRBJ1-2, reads DTAVSQTPKYLVTQMGNDKSIKCEQNLGHDTMYWYKQDSKKFLKIMFSYNNKELIINETVPNRFSPKSPDKAHLNLHINSLELGDSAVYFCASSNVGRVGYGYTFGSGTRLTVV.

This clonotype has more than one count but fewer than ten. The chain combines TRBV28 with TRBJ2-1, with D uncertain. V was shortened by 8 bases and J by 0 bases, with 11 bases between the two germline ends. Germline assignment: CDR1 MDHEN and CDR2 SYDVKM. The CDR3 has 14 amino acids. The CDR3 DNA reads TGTGCCAGCGGTAGGGTTATCTCCTACAATGAGCAGTTCTTC. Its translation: CASGRVISYNEQFF.

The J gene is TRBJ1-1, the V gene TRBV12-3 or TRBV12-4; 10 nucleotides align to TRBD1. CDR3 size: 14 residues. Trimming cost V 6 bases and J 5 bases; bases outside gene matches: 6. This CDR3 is CASRVGQGITEAFF. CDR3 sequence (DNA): TGTGCCAGCAGGGTGGGACAGGGGATTACTGAAGCTTTCTTT.

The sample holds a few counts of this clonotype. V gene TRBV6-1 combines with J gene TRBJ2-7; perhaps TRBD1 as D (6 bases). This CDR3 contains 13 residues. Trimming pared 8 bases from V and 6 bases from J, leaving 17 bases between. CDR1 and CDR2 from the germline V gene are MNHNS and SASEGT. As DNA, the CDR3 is TGTGCCAGCTCCCTGGGGGCAGGGCTCGAGCAGTACTTC. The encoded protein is CASSLGAGLEQYF.

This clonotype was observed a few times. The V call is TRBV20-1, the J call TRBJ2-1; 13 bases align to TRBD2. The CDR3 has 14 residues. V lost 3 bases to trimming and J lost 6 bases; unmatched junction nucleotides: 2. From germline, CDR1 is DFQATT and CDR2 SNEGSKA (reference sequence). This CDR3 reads CSASGLAGVNEQFF. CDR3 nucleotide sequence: TGCAGTGCTAGCGGACTAGCGGGGGTCAATGAGCAGTTCTTC.

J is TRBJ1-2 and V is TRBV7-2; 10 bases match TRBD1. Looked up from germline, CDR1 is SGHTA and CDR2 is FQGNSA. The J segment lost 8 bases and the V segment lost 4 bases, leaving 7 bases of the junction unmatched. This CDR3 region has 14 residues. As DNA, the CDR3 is TGTGCCAGCAGCTCTCCGGGACAGGGGTTCGGCTACACCTTC. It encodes CASSSPGQGFGYTF.

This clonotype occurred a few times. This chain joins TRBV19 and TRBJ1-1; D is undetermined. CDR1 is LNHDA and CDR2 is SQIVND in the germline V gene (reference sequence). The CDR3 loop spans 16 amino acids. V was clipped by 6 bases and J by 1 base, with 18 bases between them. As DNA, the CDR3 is TGTGCCAGTAGCAGCTCCCTATGGATTGGGAACACTGAAGCTTTCTTT. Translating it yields CASSSSLWIGNTEAFF.

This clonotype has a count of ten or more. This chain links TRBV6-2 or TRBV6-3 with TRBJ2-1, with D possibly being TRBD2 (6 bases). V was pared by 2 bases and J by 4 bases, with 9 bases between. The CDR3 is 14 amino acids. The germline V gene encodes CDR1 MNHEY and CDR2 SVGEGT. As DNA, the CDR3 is TGTGCCAGCAGTTACAGTGGGACTTACAATGAGCAGTTCTTC. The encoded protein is CASSYSGTYNEQFF.

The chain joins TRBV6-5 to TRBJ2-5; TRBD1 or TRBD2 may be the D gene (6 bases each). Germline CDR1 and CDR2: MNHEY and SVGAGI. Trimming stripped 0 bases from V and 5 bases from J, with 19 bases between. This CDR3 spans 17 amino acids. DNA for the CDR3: TGTGCCAGCAGTTACTCTGGTGGAGGGGGAAGGTCGGAGACCCAGTACTTC. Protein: CASSYSGGGGRSETQYF.

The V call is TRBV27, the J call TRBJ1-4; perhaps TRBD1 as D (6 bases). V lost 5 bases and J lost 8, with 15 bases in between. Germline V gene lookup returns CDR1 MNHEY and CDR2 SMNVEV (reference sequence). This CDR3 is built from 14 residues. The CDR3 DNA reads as TGTGCCAGCAGTCCGGCAGGGGCGGGAGAAAAACTGTTTTTT. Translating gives CASSPAGAGEKLFF.

CDR3 region: CASSLGDSEKLFF. In DNA form, the CDR3 reads TGCGCCAGCAGCTTGGGAGACAGCGAAAAACTGTTTTTT. The J gene is TRBJ1-4, the V gene TRBV5-1, with D perhaps TRBD1 (5 bases). The germline gives CDR1 SGHRS, CDR2 YFSETQ. This CDR3 has 13 amino acids. V was cut by 0 bases and J by 8 bases, with 8 bases left in between.

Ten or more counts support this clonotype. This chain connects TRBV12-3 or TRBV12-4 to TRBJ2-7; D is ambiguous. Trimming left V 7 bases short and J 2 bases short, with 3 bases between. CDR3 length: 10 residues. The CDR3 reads CASTPYEQYF. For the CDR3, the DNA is TGTGCCAGCACTCCCTACGAGCAGTACTTC.

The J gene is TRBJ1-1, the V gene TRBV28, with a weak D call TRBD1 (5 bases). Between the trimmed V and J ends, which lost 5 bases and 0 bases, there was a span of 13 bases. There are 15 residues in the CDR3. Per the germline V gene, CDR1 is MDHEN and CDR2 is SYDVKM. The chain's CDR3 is CASSRRGTMNTEAFF. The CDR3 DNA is TGTGCCAGCAGTCGTCGGGGGACCATGAACACTGAAGCTTTCTTT.